This T cell receptor (beta chain) is from a study of blood T cell repertoires in COVID-19. Trimming at V came to 2 bases and at J to 3 bases, leaving 8 bases not matched to a gene. This CDR3 has 17 amino acids. Authors' analysis steps: Estimation of nucleated cell counts was performed using reference gene primer amplification. The method was immunoSEQ multiplex PCR; TCRdb's version includes in-frame clones alone and lacks a portion of them. For V, J and clone size, that table is used; D and trimming come from the DNA. The sample holds 200,000 or so clones, around 87% seen once. This receptor was obtained from a man aged 60-69 years with acute or convalescent COVID-19. The sample taken for sequencing was peripheral blood. The chain combines TRBV6-7 with TRBJ1-4; 8 bases match TRBD1. TRBV6-7 is flagged as an ORF with uncertain function. CDR3 in DNA: TGTGCCAGCAGTTACGGGTCCCCAGGGGGCCCTAATGAAAAACTGTTTTTT. Translated, it gives CASSYGSPGGPNEKLFF.